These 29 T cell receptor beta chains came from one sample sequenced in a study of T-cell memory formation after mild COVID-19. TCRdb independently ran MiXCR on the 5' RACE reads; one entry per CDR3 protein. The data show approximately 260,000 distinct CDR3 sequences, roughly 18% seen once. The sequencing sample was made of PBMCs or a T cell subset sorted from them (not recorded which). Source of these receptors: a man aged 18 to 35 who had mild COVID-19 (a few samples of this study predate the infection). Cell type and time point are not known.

CDR3 residues: CASSYPTRGGYEQYF. For the CDR3, the DNA is TGTGCCAGCAGTTACCCGACCAGGGGGGGATACGAGCAGTACTTC. This chain joins TRBV6-2 or TRBV6-3 and TRBJ2-7; D may be TRBD1 or TRBD2 (7 bases each). V lost 2 bases to trimming and J lost 4 bases, with 15 bases between them. Germline assignment: CDR1 MNHEY and CDR2 SVGEGT. The CDR3 sequence is 15 residues long.

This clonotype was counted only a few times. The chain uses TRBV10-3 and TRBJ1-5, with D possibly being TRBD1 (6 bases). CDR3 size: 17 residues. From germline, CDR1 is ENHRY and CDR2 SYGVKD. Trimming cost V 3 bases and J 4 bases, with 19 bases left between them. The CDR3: CAISEVFRQGLNQPQHF. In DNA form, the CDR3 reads TGTGCCATCAGTGAAGTCTTTCGGCAGGGGTTGAATCAGCCCCAGCATTTT.

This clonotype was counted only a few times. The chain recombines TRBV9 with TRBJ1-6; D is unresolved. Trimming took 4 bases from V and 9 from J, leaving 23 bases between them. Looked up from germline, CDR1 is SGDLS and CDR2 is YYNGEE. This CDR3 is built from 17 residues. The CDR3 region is CASSPCRGVGRTSPLHF. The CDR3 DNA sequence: TGTGCCAGCAGCCCGTGCCGCGGGGTGGGAAGGACTTCACCCCTCCACTTT.

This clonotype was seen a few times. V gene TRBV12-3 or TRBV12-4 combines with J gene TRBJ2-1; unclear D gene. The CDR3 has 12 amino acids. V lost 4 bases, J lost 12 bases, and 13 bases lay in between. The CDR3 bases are TGTGCCAGCAGTTCTCTTGGTGGGGTGCAGTTCTTC. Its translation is CASSSLGGVQFF.

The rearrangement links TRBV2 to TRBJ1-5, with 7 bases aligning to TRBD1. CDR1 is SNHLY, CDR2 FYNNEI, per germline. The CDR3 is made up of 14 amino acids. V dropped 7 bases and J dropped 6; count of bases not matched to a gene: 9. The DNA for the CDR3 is TGTGCCAGCAAACCGGGACAGTTCTCTCAGCCCCAGCATTTT. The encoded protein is CASKPGQFSQPQHF.

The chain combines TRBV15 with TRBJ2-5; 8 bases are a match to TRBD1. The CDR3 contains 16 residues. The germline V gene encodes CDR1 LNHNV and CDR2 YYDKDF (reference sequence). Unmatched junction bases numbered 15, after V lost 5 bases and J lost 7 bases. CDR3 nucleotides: TGTGCCACCAGCGTTTTGCACAGGGGGATGATCGGGACCCAGTACTTC. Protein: CATSVLHRGMIGTQYF.

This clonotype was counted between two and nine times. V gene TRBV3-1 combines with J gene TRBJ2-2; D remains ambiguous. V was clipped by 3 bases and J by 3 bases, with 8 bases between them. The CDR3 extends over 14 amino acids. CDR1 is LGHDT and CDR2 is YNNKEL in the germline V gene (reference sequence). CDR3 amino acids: CASSQDGYTGELFF. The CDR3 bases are TGTGCCAGCAGCCAGGACGGATACACCGGGGAGCTGTTTTTT.

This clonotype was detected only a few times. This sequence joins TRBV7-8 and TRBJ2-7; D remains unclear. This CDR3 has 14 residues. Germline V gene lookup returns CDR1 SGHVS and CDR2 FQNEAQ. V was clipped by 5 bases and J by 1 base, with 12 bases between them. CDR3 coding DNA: TGTGCCAGCAGCCCGATGACCCTTTCCTACGAGCAGTACGTC. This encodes CASSPMTLSYEQYV.

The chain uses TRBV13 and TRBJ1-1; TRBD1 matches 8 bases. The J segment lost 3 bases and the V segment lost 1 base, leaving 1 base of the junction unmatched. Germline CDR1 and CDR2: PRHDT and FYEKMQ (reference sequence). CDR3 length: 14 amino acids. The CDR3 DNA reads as TGTGCCAGCAGCTTAGAACAGGGGGACACTGAAGCTTTCTTT. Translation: CASSLEQGDTEAFF. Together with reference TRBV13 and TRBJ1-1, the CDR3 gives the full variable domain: AAGVIQSPRHLIKEKRETATLKCYPIPRHDTVYWYQQGPGQDPQFLISFYEKMQSDKGSIPDRFSAQQFSDYHSELNMSSLELGDSALYFCASSLEQGDTEAFFGQGTRLTVV.

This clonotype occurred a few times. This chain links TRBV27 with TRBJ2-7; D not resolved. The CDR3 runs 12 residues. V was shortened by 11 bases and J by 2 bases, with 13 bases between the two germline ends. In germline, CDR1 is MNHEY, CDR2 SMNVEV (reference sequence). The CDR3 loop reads CAGDRSPYEQYV. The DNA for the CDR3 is TGTGCCGGTGATCGAAGCCCCTACGAGCAGTACGTC.

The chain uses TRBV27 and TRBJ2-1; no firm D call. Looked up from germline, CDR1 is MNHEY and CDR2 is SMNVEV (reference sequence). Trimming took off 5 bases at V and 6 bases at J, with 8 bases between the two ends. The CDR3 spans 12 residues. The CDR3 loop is CASSNSVNEQFF. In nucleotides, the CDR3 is TGTGCCAGCAGTAACAGCGTCAATGAGCAGTTCTTC.

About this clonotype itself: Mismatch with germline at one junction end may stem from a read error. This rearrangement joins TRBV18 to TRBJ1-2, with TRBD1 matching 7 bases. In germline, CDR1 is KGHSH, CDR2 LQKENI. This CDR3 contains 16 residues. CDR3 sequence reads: CASSTPSRGLSYGYTF. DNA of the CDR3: TGTGCCAGCTCAACACCCTCGAGGGGGCTCAGCTATGGCTACACCTTC.

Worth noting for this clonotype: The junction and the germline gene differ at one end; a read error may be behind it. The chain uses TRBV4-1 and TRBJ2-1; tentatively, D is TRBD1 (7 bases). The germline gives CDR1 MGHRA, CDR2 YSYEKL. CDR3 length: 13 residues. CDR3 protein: CASSQDAPGQRVF. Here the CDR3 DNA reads TGCGCCAGCAGCCAAGATGCGCCGGGACAGCGGGTCTTC.

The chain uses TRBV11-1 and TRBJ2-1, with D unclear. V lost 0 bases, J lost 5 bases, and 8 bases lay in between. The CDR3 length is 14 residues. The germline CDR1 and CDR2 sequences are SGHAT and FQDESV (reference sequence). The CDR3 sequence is CASSLAAENNEQFF. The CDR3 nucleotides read TGTGCCAGCAGCTTAGCCGCGGAAAACAATGAGCAGTTCTTC.

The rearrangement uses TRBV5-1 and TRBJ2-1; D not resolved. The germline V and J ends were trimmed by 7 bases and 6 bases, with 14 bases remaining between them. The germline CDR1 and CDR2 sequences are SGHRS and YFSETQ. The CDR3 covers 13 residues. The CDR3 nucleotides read TGCGCCAGCCGCCATGGCACGGGCAATGAGCAGTTCTTC. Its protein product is CASRHGTGNEQFF.

The CDR3: CASRRGGTERYGYTF. CDR3 bases: TGCGCCAGCAGGCGAGGGGGAACAGAACGCTATGGCTACACCTTC. The rearrangement joins TRBV4-1 to TRBJ1-2; weak D call: TRBD1 (6 bases). The CDR3 sequence is 15 residues long. The V gene lost 6 bases and the J gene lost 4 bases, with 18 bases spanning the gap. Per germline, CDR1 MGHRA and CDR2 YSYEKL.

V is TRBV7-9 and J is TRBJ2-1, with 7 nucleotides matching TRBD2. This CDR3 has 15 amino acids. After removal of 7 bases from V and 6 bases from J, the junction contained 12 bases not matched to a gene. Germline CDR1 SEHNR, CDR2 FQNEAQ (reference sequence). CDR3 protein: CASTEDSRGGNEQFF. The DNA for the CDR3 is TGTGCCAGCACCGAGGACTCCCGCGGGGGCAATGAGCAGTTCTTC.

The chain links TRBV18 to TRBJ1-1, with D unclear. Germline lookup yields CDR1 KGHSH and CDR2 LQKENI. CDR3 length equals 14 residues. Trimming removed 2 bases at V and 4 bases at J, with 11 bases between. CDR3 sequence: CASSPISDTTEAFF. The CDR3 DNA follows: TGTGCCAGCTCACCAATCTCTGATACCACTGAAGCTTTCTTT.

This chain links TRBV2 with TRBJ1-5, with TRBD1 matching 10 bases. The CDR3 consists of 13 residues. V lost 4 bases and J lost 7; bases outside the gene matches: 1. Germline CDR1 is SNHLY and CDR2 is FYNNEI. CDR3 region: CASSGDRGQPQHF. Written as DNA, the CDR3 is TGTGCCAGCAGTGGGGACAGGGGCCAGCCCCAGCATTTT. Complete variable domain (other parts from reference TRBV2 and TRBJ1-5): EPEVTQTPSHQVTQMGQEVILRCVPISNHLYFYWYRQILGQKVEFLVSFYNNEISEKSEIFDDQFSVERPDGSNFTLKIRSTKLEDSAMYFCASSGDRGQPQHFGDGTRLSIL.

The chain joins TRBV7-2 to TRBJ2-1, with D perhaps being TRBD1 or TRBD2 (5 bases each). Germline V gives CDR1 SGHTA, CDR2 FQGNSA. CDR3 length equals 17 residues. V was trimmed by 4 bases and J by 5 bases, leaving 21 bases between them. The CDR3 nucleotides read TGTGCCAGCAGCTCAGAGGGGTGGGGGACGGTCGACAATGAGCAGTTCTTC. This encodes CASSSEGWGTVDNEQFF.

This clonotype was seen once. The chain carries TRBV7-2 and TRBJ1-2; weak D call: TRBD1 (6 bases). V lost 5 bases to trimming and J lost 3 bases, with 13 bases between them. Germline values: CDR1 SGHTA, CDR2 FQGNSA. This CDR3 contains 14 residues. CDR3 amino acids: CASSGAGTHYGYTF. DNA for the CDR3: TGTGCCAGCAGCGGAGCGGGGACACACTATGGCTACACCTTC.

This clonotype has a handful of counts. CDR3: CASSLPAGNTDTQYF. In nucleotides, the CDR3 is TGTGCCAGCAGCCTCCCCGCGGGGAACACAGATACGCAGTATTTT. This rearrangement joins TRBV28 to TRBJ2-3; maybe TRBD2 (6 bases). The germline V gene has CDR1 MDHEN and CDR2 SYDVKM. CDR3 length equals 15 residues. The V and J ends lost 6 bases and 2 bases respectively, with 15 bases between them.

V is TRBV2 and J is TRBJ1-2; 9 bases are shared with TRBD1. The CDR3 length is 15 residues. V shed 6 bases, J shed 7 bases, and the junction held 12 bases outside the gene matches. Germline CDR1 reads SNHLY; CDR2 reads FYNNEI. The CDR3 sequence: CASSELPGQGGGYTF. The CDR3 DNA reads TGTGCCAGCAGCGAACTCCCGGGACAGGGAGGTGGCTACACCTTC.

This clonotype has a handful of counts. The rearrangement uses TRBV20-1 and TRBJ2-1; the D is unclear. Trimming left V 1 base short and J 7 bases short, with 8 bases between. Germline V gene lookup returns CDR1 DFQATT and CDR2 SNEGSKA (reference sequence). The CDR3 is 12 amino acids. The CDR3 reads CSARGPVNEQFF. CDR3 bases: TGCAGTGCTAGAGGACCTGTAAATGAGCAGTTCTTC.

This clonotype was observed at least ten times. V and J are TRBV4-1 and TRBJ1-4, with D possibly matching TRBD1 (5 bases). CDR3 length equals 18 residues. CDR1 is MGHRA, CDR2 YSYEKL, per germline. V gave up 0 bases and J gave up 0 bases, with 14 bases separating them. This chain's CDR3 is CASSQDRGTDATNEKLFF. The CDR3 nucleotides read TGCGCCAGCAGCCAAGATCGGGGCACCGATGCAACTAATGAAAAACTGTTTTTT.

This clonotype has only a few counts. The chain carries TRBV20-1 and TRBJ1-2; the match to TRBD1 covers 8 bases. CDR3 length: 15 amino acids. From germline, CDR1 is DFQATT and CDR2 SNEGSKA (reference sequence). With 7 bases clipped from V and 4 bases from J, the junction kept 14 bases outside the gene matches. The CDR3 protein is CSVGGGLTGAYGYTF. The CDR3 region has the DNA TGCAGTGTCGGGGGAGGCCTGACAGGGGCCTATGGCTACACCTTC.

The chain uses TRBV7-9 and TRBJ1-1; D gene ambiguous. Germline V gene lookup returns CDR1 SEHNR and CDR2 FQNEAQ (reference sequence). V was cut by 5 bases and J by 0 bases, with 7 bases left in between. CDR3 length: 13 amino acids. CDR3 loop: CASSPRLNTEAFF. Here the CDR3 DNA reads TGTGCCAGCAGCCCCCGGCTGAACACTGAAGCTTTCTTT.

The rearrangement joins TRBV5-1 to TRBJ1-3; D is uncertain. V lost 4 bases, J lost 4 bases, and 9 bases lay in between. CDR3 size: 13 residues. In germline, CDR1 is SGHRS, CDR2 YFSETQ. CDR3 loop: CASSGVGGNTIYF. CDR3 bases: TGCGCCAGCAGCGGGGTTGGAGGAAACACCATATATTTT.

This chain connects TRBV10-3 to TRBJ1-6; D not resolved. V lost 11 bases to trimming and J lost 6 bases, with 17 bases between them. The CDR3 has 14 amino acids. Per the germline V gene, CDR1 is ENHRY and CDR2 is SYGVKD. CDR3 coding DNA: TGTGCCTCGGGCCCAGGCCCACTTAATTCACCCCTCCACTTT. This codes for CASGPGPLNSPLHF.